The 24 T cell receptor beta chains in this list originate from one sample, sequenced in a study of OX40 agonist ivuxolimab in advanced cancers. Generated by immunoSEQ multiplex PCR, the TCRdb table keeps only in-frame clones and is missing some. This table holds 55,000 to 65,000 clones, around 93% found once. The sequences come from CD4+ or CD8+ T cells sorted from blood, collected in a trial of the OX40 agonist ivuxolimab. These receptors originate from an adult with an advanced solid tumor such as melanoma, head and neck, liver or kidney cancer.

This chain links TRBV28 with TRBJ2-1; 8 bases align to TRBD2. Germline CDR1 and CDR2: MDHEN and SYDVKM. The ends lost 8 bases at V and 7 bases at J; junction bases unmatched: 13. The CDR3 is made up of 15 amino acids. This CDR3 reads CASEMSGGPWNEQFF. CDR3 DNA: TGTGCCAGCGAGATGAGCGGGGGTCCCTGGAATGAGCAGTTCTTC.

CDR3 sequence reads: CASSQGQDLNQPQHF. The CDR3 coding sequence is TGCGCCAGCAGCCAAGGACAGGATTTAAATCAGCCCCAGCATTTT. The J gene is TRBJ1-5, the V gene TRBV4-1, with D tentatively TRBD1 (6 bases). Trimming left V 1 base short and J 4 bases short, with 11 bases between. This CDR3 region has 15 residues. Germline V lookup: CDR1 MGHRA, CDR2 YSYEKL.

This clone was seen just once. Other DNA sequences in this sample translate to the same CDR3. The chain links TRBV9 to TRBJ2-3; D is uncertain. Trimming cost V 0 bases and J 0 bases, with 5 bases left between them. CDR3 length: 14 amino acids. Germline CDR1 SGDLS, CDR2 YYNGEE. The CDR3 DNA reads as TGTGCCAGCAGCGTAGGTGGGAGCACAGATACGCAGTATTTT. Translated: CASSVGGSTDTQYF.

This sequence joins TRBV4-3 and TRBJ2-5, with D perhaps matching TRBD1 or TRBD2 (5 bases each). Germline-derived CDR1 and CDR2 are LGHNA and YSLEER. Deletions cut 4 bases from V and 4 bases from J, with 16 bases between. The CDR3 runs 15 residues. The CDR3 loop is CASSRLLGAGETQYF. The CDR3 region has the DNA TGCGCCAGCAGCCGGCTTTTAGGGGCGGGAGAGACCCAGTACTTC.

For this clone: This sample also contains other DNA sequences that code for the same CDR3. CDR3 bases: TGTGCCAGCAGCCAAGATAACGTCAAACGACTAGCAGTCACAGATACGCAGTATTTT. It specifies CASSQDNVKRLAVTDTQYF. The chain links TRBV4-2 to TRBJ2-3, with 7 bases fitting TRBD2. The CDR3 runs to 19 residues. V gave up 0 bases and J gave up 2 bases; unmatched junction bases: 14. Looked up from germline, CDR1 is LGHNA and CDR2 is YNFKEQ.

This chain links TRBV6-1 with TRBJ1-4, with D perhaps matching TRBD1 (6 bases). The CDR3 has 16 residues. V was pared by 2 bases and J by 5 bases, with 15 bases between. The germline V gene has CDR1 MNHNS and CDR2 SASEGT. This chain's CDR3 is CASSESLEGENEKLFF. The CDR3 coding sequence is TGTGCCAGCAGTGAATCGCTTGAGGGGGAGAATGAAAAACTGTTTTTT.

The chain joins TRBV28 to TRBJ2-1; no clear D. CDR3 size: 12 residues. Germline values: CDR1 MDHEN, CDR2 SYDVKM. V was clipped by 6 bases and J by 15 bases, with 18 bases between them. Written as DNA, the CDR3 is TGTGCCAGCAGCCCGGGTTTAGTTGGGCGGTTCTTC. Encoded protein: CASSPGLVGRFF.

The chain has TRBV12-5 and TRBJ1-5; D gene uncertain. CDR3 length: 17 residues. The ends were cut back, 5 bases at V and 2 bases at J, with 19 bases in the middle. Germline V CDR1 and CDR2: LGHNT, FRNRAP. The CDR3 sequence: CASGPAGWFRGNQPQHF. In DNA, the CDR3 is TGTGCTAGTGGTCCCGCTGGGTGGTTTCGGGGCAATCAGCCCCAGCATTTT.

This clone has only a few counts. The CDR3 DNA sequence: TGCGCCAGCAGTTCCGCCTACGAGCAGTACTTC. This gives the protein CASSSAYEQYF. The chain uses TRBV10-2 and TRBJ2-7; D not certain. The CDR3 consists of 11 residues. Germline values: CDR1 WSHSY, CDR2 SAAADI. V was cut by 5 bases and J by 2 bases, with 4 bases left in between.

This chain uses TRBV28 with TRBJ2-7; no firm D call. The CDR3 loop spans 11 amino acids. V dropped 2 bases and J dropped 3 bases, with 2 bases sitting between them. Germline V gives CDR1 MDHEN, CDR2 SYDVKM. CDR3 coding DNA: TGTGCCAGCAGTTTACTCTACGAGCAGTACTTC. Translation: CASSLLYEQYF.

This rearrangement joins TRBV5-1 to TRBJ1-2, with D possibly matching TRBD1 (6 bases). The V gene's germline CDR1 is SGHRS and CDR2 YFSETQ. This CDR3 is built from 11 residues. V lost 4 bases and J 6 bases, leaving 7 bases between the germline ends. CDR3 coding DNA: TGCGCCAGCAGCCCAGGGGATGGCTACACCTTC. Its translation is CASSPGDGYTF.

V is TRBV7-3 and J is TRBJ1-1; weak D call: TRBD1 (5 bases). From germline, CDR1 is SGHTA and CDR2 FQGTGA. CDR3 length equals 16 residues. V was pared by 2 bases and J by 3 bases, with 16 bases between. CDR3 protein: CASSLGAGMGHTEAFF. The CDR3 nucleotides read TGTGCCAGCAGCTTAGGGGCAGGGATGGGGCACACTGAAGCTTTCTTT.

The chain uses TRBV9 and TRBJ1-2; 8 bases line up with TRBD1. The CDR3 is made up of 15 amino acids. The germline V gene encodes CDR1 SGDLS and CDR2 YYNGEE. J was trimmed by 4 bases and V by 4 bases; bases with no gene match: 9. In nucleotides, the CDR3 is TGTGCCAGCAGCTCCAGACAGGGGTCGGTCTATGGCTACACCTTC. This codes for CASSSRQGSVYGYTF.

The chain carries TRBV19 and TRBJ1-5, with D tentatively TRBD1 (5 bases). This CDR3 is built from 13 residues. Germline CDR1 and CDR2: LNHDA and SQIVND (reference sequence). Deletions cut 1 base from V and 10 bases from J, with 11 bases between. CDR3 in DNA: TGTGCCAGTAGTATAGTAACAGGTGGACCCCAGCATTTT. Translating gives CASSIVTGGPQHF.

V and J are TRBV28 and TRBJ1-4; D perhaps matches TRBD1 (6 bases). Germline values: CDR1 MDHEN, CDR2 SYDVKM. V was clipped by 7 bases and J by 1 base, with 10 bases between them. CDR3 size: 14 residues. CDR3 amino acids: CASTEGVTNEKLFF. The CDR3 nucleotides read TGTGCCAGCACCGAGGGGGTAACTAATGAAAAACTGTTTTTT.

This chain joins TRBV15 and TRBJ2-3; D gene unclear. Germline V gene sequence: CDR1 LNHNV, CDR2 YYDKDF (reference sequence). This CDR3 is built from 15 residues. Trimming took 1 base from V and 0 from J, leaving 8 bases between them. CDR3 DNA sequence: TGTGCCACCAGCAGAGCCGCGCGGAGCACAGATACGCAGTATTTT. It translates to CATSRAARSTDTQYF.

The chain uses TRBV29-1 and TRBJ2-1; 9 bases match TRBD1. Per germline, CDR1 SQVTM and CDR2 ANQGSEA. The V segment lost 7 bases and the J segment 3 bases; nucleotides outside the gene matches: 4. The CDR3 has 13 amino acids. The DNA for the CDR3 is TGCAGCGCCGACAGGGGGGTCTACAATGAGCAGTTCTTC. This codes for CSADRGVYNEQFF.

The CDR3 region has the DNA TGTGCCAGCTCAAGAGGCTCTAGCAATCAGCCCCAGCATTTT. Translating gives CASSRGSSNQPQHF. This chain uses TRBV27 with TRBJ1-5, with unresolved D. This CDR3 region has 14 residues. Germline CDR1 and CDR2: MNHEY and SMNVEV (reference sequence). Trimming took 8 bases from V and 0 from J, leaving 11 bases between them.

The chain combines TRBV6-4 with TRBJ2-3; D possibly uses TRBD1 or TRBD2 (5 bases each). The CDR3 runs to 15 residues. The V gene's germline CDR1 is MRHNA and CDR2 SNTAGT. Trimming removed 2 bases from V and 3 bases from J, with 12 bases in between. The CDR3 nucleotides read TGTGCCAGCAGTGACAGGGGAGAGTTGACAGATACGCAGTATTTT. This gives the protein CASSDRGELTDTQYF.

The chain joins TRBV4-1 to TRBJ2-2; D gene uncertain. The CDR3 length is 14 residues. Germline assignment: CDR1 MGHRA and CDR2 YSYEKL. The germline V and J ends were trimmed by 4 bases and 2 bases, with 8 bases remaining between them. The CDR3 region has the DNA TGCGCCAGCAGCCTCGGGCTTAACACCGGGGAGCTGTTTTTT. Translated, it gives CASSLGLNTGELFF.

The chain uses TRBV2 and TRBJ1-5; D is undetermined. The CDR3 is made up of 17 amino acids. Germline CDR1 is SNHLY and CDR2 is FYNNEI. The ends were cut back, 0 bases at V and 4 bases at J, with 16 bases in the middle. Written as DNA, the CDR3 is TGTGCCAGCAGTGAAGCCGCCCTTTCTTTCGGTAATCAGCCCCAGCATTTT. Amino acids: CASSEAALSFGNQPQHF.

The chain uses TRBV28 and TRBJ2-5; 7 bases match TRBD1. The V and J ends lost 5 bases and 3 bases, in that order; junction bases with no gene match: 9. CDR1 and CDR2 from the germline V gene are MDHEN and SYDVKM. The CDR3 length is 15 residues. CDR3 residues: CASSLVLGQEETQYF. For the CDR3, the DNA is TGTGCCAGCAGTCTCGTATTAGGACAGGAAGAGACCCAGTACTTC.

This chain uses TRBV7-9 with TRBJ1-2, with D possibly matching TRBD1 (5 bases). CDR3 length: 14 residues. CDR1 is SEHNR and CDR2 is FQNEAQ in the germline V gene (reference sequence). V was trimmed by 3 bases and J by 0 bases, leaving 8 bases between them. CDR3 nucleotide sequence: TGTGCCAGCAGCTTTGGAGGGGCTAACTATGGCTACACCTTC. Residues: CASSFGGANYGYTF.

The chain joins TRBV12-5 to TRBJ1-1; no definite D call. Germline values: CDR1 LGHNT, CDR2 FRNRAP. This CDR3 region has 13 residues. Trimming removed 1 base at V and 1 base at J, with 4 bases between. The CDR3 region is CASGLEQNTEAFF. DNA for the CDR3: TGTGCTAGTGGTTTGGAACAGAACACTGAAGCTTTCTTT.